The entry that follows covers one T cell receptor beta chain sequence. Its target is not known. The data were obtained in a study of identical twins. Study findings and constraints: A lower insertion count was a feature of abundant cord blood beta clonotypes, with no such feature in memory repertoires.

Germline CDR1 is LGHDT and CDR2 is YNNKEL (reference sequence). V was trimmed by 1 base and J by 11 bases, leaving 14 bases between them. This CDR3 region has 13 residues. TCRdb itself ran the 5' RACE reads through MiXCR, one entry per CDR3 protein. Of about 690,000 distinct CDR3 sequences detected, 5.5% to 6.5% appear once; the ten largest clones hold 1.5% to 2%. This clonotype was sampled from a man aged 18 to 29 in good health. The V call is TRBV3-1, the J call TRBJ1-2; D is uncertain. The sequencing sample was made of naive T cells sorted from blood. CDR3 sequence reads: CASSQGGSAGYTF. The CDR3 region has the DNA TGTGCCAGCAGCCAAGGAGGATCGGCTGGGTACACCTTC.